Presented here are 18 T cell receptor delta chains from one specimen sequenced in a study of gamma delta lymphoproliferative disorders and STAT genes. Sequencing used genomic DNA taken from PBMCs of patients and controls. TCRdb re-processed the multiplex PCR reads via CATT. The sample has over a thousand delta-chain clones, less than 3.5% seen once. The specimen was blood. These receptors all come from a human donor in good health.

This clone was seen a handful of times. The protein TCRdb lists belongs to a much larger clone and differs from this DNA's translation at residue 4, which points to a read error; the protein shown is made from the DNA. The chain uses TRDV2 and TRDJ1, with TRDD3 matching 12 bases. Germline V gene sequence: CDR1 GEAIGNYY, CDR2 EKD. CDR3 length equals 17 residues. V shed 6 bases and J 0 bases; nucleotides not matched to a gene: 10. CDR3 DNA: TGTGCCTGTATTCCACTGGGGGATACAGGGGACACCGATAAACTCATCTTT. This sequence encodes CACIPLGDTGDTDKLIF.

This clone is classed as large (0.1 to 1%). This same CDR3 is encoded by further DNA sequences in the sample. V usage is TRDV1 and J usage is TRDJ1; 11 bases are a match to TRDD3. Losses at the gene ends were 4 bases for V and 3 bases for J; bases not matched to a gene: 16. Germline lookup yields CDR1 TSWWSYY and CDR2 QGS. This CDR3 spans 19 amino acids. CDR3 in amino acids: CALGGRHSDWGIIADKLIF. CDR3 in DNA: TGTGCTCTTGGGGGTCGTCACAGCGACTGGGGGATAATCGCCGATAAACTCATCTTT.

This clone was seen a handful of times. TCRdb attributes to this sequence the protein of a much larger clone, which differs from the DNA translation at residue 10; a read error is likely, and the protein displayed is translated from the DNA. V and J are TRDV2 and TRDJ1, with D tentatively TRDD3 (6 bases). Trimming removed 3 bases at V and 1 base at J, with 17 bases between. This CDR3 spans 16 amino acids. Per germline, CDR1 GEAIGNYY and CDR2 EKD. CDR3 protein: CACDALTGGGTDKLIF. The CDR3 region has the DNA TGTGCCTGTGACGCCTTGACGGGGGGAGGCACCGATAAACTCATCTTT.

This clone showed up just a few times. TCRdb lists the protein of a much larger clone for this DNA, which differs at residue 3, so this is likely a read error; the protein given here is translated from the DNA itself. V is TRDV1 and J is TRDJ1; 7 bases match TRDD3. The CDR3 contains 20 residues. Germline CDR1 is TSWWSYY and CDR2 is QGS. The CDR3 loop reads CAFGELSVMGDPEYTDKLIF. The DNA of the CDR3 is TGTGCTTTTGGGGAACTTTCCGTGATGGGGGACCCCGAGTACACCGATAAACTCATCTTT.

Only a few counts were recorded for this clone. The protein TCRdb gives is from a much larger clone and does not agree with this DNA's translation at residue 7, likely a read error; the protein shown here comes from the DNA. The V call is TRDV2, the J call TRDJ1; possibly TRDD3 for D (6 bases). This CDR3 has 16 amino acids. Germline CDR1 is GEAIGNYY and CDR2 is EKD. Deletions cut 3 bases from V and 0 bases from J, with 16 bases between. CDR3 sequence reads: CACDPLPGDDTDKLIF. CDR3 sequence (DNA): TGTGCCTGTGACCCACTACCGGGGGACGACACCGATAAACTCATCTTT.

The sample holds a few counts of this clone. A single base is all that separates this from a far larger clone, so a read error is likely. Other DNA sequences within the sample encode an identical CDR3. This chain joins TRDV1 and TRDJ1; 8 bases match TRDD3. Trimming at V came to 2 bases and at J to 4 bases, leaving 36 bases not matched to a gene. There are 25 residues in the CDR3. The germline CDR1 and CDR2 sequences are TSWWSYY and QGS. The CDR3 here is CALGEGYGLPTANWGSTQWDDKLIF. In DNA, the CDR3 is TGTGCTCTTGGGGAAGGGTATGGTCTTCCAACGGCTAACTGGGGGTCGACCCAATGGGACGATAAACTCATCTTT.

This clone was counted between two and nine times. The J gene is given as TRDJ1, and the V gene is not called; the table's D call, TRDD3, has no DNA check behind it. This CDR3 has 20 amino acids. CDR3: CASLCLPPSVSWGIPDKLIF. CDR3 nucleotides: TGTGCTTCATTGTGCCTTCCTCCCTCGGTTAGTTGGGGGATACCTGATAAACTCATCTTT.

As to this clone: For this DNA, TCRdb reports the protein of a much larger clone, which diverges at residue 10, most likely from a read error; the protein presented here is translated directly from the DNA. The V call is TRDV2, the J call TRDJ1; 7 bases fit TRDD3. Germline trimming cut 3 bases from V and 6 bases from J; bases unmatched to any gene: 9. This CDR3 has 14 amino acids. Germline V gene data show CDR1 as GEAIGNYY and CDR2 as EKD. The CDR3 loop is CACDSLTGANKLIF. CDR3 DNA: TGTGCCTGTGACTCTCTTACTGGGGCCAATAAACTCATCTTT.

About this clone itself: TCRdb records a much larger clone's protein for this DNA, with a difference at residue 3 that likely arises from a read error; the protein given is the translation of the DNA. The rearrangement joins TRDV1 to TRDJ1, with 9 bases that match TRDD2. This CDR3 spans 21 amino acids. Germline-derived CDR1 and CDR2 are TSWWSYY and QGS. The CDR3 sequence is CAPGEYHLPTRGIQYTDKLIF. The DNA for the CDR3 is TGTGCTCCTGGGGAATATCACCTTCCTACACGTGGGATTCAGTACACCGATAAACTCATCTTT.

As to this clone: The protein that TCRdb holds for this DNA derives from a much larger clone and differs from the translated DNA at residue 3, which likely indicates a read error; the protein shown here is translated from the DNA. The V gene is TRDV2, the J gene TRDJ1; 10 bases are a match to TRDD3. CDR1 is GEAIGNYY, CDR2 EKD, per germline. The CDR3 is 16 residues long. Here the CDR3 reads CARDKLGDRYTDKLIF. As DNA, the CDR3 is TGTGCCCGTGATAAACTGGGGGATCGGTACACCGATAAACTCATCTTT.

There are a few counts of this clone. A far larger clone differs by one base, so this is likely a read error. Other DNA sequences in this sample translate to the same CDR3. The chain has TRDV1 and TRDJ1; D is undetermined. Germline values: CDR1 TSWWSYY, CDR2 QGS. This CDR3 has 19 amino acids. Trimming left V 3 bases short and J 4 bases short, with 27 bases between. CDR3 nucleotide sequence: TGTGCTCTTGGGGAGCAGGATTCGCATGTAGGTATGTGGCACGATAAACTCATCTTT. This gives the protein CALGEQDSHVGMWHDKLIF.

This clone was recorded a few times. The TCRdb protein, from a much larger clone, departs from this DNA's translation at residue 3, likely by read error; the protein shown derives from the DNA. The chain carries TRDV2 and TRDJ1; TRDD3 matches at 12 bases. The CDR3 length is 16 residues. Germline lookup yields CDR1 GEAIGNYY and CDR2 EKD. Here the CDR3 reads CAYDILGDTSSDKLIF. The CDR3 nucleotides are TGTGCCTATGACATACTGGGGGATACAAGTTCCGATAAACTCATCTTT.

As regards this clone: The mismatch at residue 9 between this DNA's translation and the TCRdb protein of a much larger clone likely reflects a read error; the protein shown is translated from the DNA. The rearrangement joins TRAV38-2/DV8 to TRDJ1; no firm D call. The germline V and J ends were trimmed by 0 bases and 1 base, with 16 bases remaining between them. The germline V gene has CDR1 TSESDYY and CDR2 QEAYKQQN. The CDR3 loop spans 17 amino acids. The CDR3 sequence is CAYRSAEVEVLTDKLIF. The CDR3 coding sequence is TGTGCTTATAGGAGCGCGGAAGTCGAGGTCCTCACCGATAAACTCATCTTT.

This clone is termed medium-sized. A far larger clone differs by one base, so this is likely a read error. The chain has TRDV2 and TRDJ1; D tentatively reads TRDD2 or TRDD3 (8 bases each). The CDR3 runs to 19 residues. The V gene's germline CDR1 is GEAIGNYY and CDR2 EKD. V gave up 0 bases and J gave up 0 bases, with 22 bases separating them. The CDR3 DNA reads TGTGCCTGTGACACCCTTCCTACGGGGGATATTGGGTACACCGATAAACTCATCTTT. Its translation is CACDTLPTGDIGYTDKLIF.

This clone is medium-sized in the sample. The V and J genes are TRDV1 and TRDJ1; 9 bases line up with TRDD3. The CDR3 sequence is 28 residues long. CDR1 TSWWSYY and CDR2 QGS come from the germline V gene. With 3 bases clipped from V and 0 bases from J, the junction kept 41 bases outside the gene matches. The CDR3 DNA is TGTGCTCTTGGGGAGTCAATCCACCCCGCACCTACGTGCGGCCATACTGGGGGAACCCCCTGGTACACCGATAAACTCATCTTT. This sequence encodes CALGESIHPAPTCGHTGGTPWYTDKLIF.

This clone turned up a few times. This likely came from a read error, as a far larger clone is one base away. In the same sample, other DNA sequences code for this CDR3. The chain is built from TRDV2 and TRDJ1, with 13 positions matching TRDD3. The CDR3 length is 15 residues. The V gene's germline CDR1 is GEAIGNYY and CDR2 EKD. The CDR3 protein is CACDYTGGYGDKLIF. The CDR3 region has the DNA TGTGCCTGTGACTATACTGGGGGATACGGGGATAAACTTATCTTT.

This clone was detected a few times. Translating this DNA gives a protein that differs at residue 4 from the TCRdb one, which belongs to a much larger clone; a read error is likely, and the protein shown is this translation. The V call is TRDV2, the J call TRDJ1, with 9 bases that match TRDD3. The CDR3 length is 17 residues. The germline V gene has CDR1 GEAIGNYY and CDR2 EKD. Trimming at V came to 6 bases and at J to 11 bases, leaving 24 bases not matched to a gene. The CDR3 DNA reads as TGTGCCTGTCCCGTAGGGGGGATACCAGATGTATGTTTTAGTCTCATCTTT. It codes for CACPVGGIPDVCFSLIF.

This chain joins TRDV2 and TRDJ1; 13 nucleotides align to TRDD3. Unmatched junction bases numbered 9, after V lost 3 bases and J lost 0 bases. Germline CDR1 GEAIGNYY, CDR2 EKD. The CDR3 covers 18 residues. CDR3 in DNA: TGTGCCTGTGACCCACTACTGGGGGATACGCTGTACACCGATAAACTCATCTTT. It encodes CACDPLLGDTLYTDKLIF.